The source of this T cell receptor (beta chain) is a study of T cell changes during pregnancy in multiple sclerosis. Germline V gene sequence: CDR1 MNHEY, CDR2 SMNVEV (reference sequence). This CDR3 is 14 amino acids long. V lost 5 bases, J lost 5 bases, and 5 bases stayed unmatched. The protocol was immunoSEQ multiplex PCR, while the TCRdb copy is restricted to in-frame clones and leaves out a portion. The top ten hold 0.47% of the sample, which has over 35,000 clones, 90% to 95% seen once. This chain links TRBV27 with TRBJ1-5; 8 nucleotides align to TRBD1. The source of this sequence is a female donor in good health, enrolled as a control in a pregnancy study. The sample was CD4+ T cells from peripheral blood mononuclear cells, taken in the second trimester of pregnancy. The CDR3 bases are TGTGCCAGCAGTCCCCGGGACAGGCATCAGCCCCAGCATTTT. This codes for CASSPRDRHQPQHF.